This record concerns one T cell receptor (beta chain) sequence. Its target antigen remains unknown. No clone much larger than this one lies a single base away; base qualities are absent. The data originate from a study of yellow fever vaccine responses in identical twins listed by TCRdb under 2018. Some background on the complete study: In the study, vaccine-responding T cell clones were precisely tracked in identical twins. Study-level results and caveats: According to the authors, in identical twins the way T cells responded to vaccination appeared partly convergent and partly personalized.

Library method: RT-PCR. TCRdb names Illumina HiSeq 2500 as the instrument used. The public reads were reanalyzed by TCRdb: fastp trimming at Q25, MiXCR alignment, in-frame beta chains only. Identical CDR3 protein sequences are pooled into one entry, listed with their most common genes and DNA. The sample profile shows about 2,500 distinct CDR3 sequences; roughly 83% of them were found once. The ten largest clones add up to over 4% of the sample. Sample: T cells from blood (PBMCs), unsorted or a sorted subset (not recorded which), taken before or after yellow fever vaccination (not recorded which). This TCR derives from a woman aged 18-30 years who received the yellow fever vaccine. Donor details come from another sample of the same person, matched by shared clones.

Read as DNA, the sequence is TGTGCCAGCAGCTCGCCTGTCAATGAGCAGTTCTTC. Translated, it reads CASSSPVNEQFF. Recombination connected TRBV14 to TRBJ2-1; the D gene is not confidently resolved. There are 12 amino acids in the CDR3, from cysteine to phenylalanine inclusive. Of the read, only the CDR3 DNA is kept; its 36 bases are in frame from base 1. The germline V gene sets CDR1 to SGHDN and CDR2 to FVKESK. Cut back by 5 bases and 6 bases, the V and J ends lie 8 bases apart. The full variable domain, with segments outside the CDR3 supplied by the reference TRBV14 and TRBJ2-1 proteins, appears as EAGVTQFPSHSVIEKGQTVTLRCDPISGHDNLYWYRRVMGKEIKFLLHFVKESKQDESGMPNNRFLAERTGGTYSTLKVQPAELEDSGVYFCASSSPVNEQFFGPGTRLTVL.